These 30 T cell receptor beta chains came from one sample sequenced in a study of radiation and T cells in renal cell carcinoma. Generated by immunoSEQ multiplex PCR, the TCRdb table keeps only in-frame clones and is missing some. Seen here are about 78,000 clones, roughly 87% observed once, and the top ten hold 5% to 7.5%. Time point meaning: blood 4 weeks post-SBRT, at nephrectomy. As for treatment: 15 Gy SBRT to primary tumor, nephrectomy 4 weeks later. The source material was blood, sampled from a patient whose treatment included radiotherapy and nephrectomy. The receptors stem from a woman in her 70s with renal cell carcinoma.

The rearrangement uses TRBV7-2 and TRBJ2-3, with TRBD2 matching 11 bases. The CDR3 has 15 residues. J lost 10 bases, V lost 4 bases, and 10 bases had no gene match. Germline CDR1 SGHTA, CDR2 FQGNSA. The CDR3 region is CASSSLAGGPRAQYF. The CDR3 region has the DNA TGTGCCAGCAGCTCTCTAGCGGGGGGCCCTAGGGCGCAGTATTTT.

The chain couples TRBV28 to TRBJ1-2; a possible D gene is TRBD1 (5 bases). V dropped 5 bases and J dropped 1 base, with 11 bases sitting between them. The CDR3 spans 14 residues. CDR1 MDHEN and CDR2 SYDVKM come from the germline V gene. In nucleotides, the CDR3 is TGTGCCAGCAGTAGCGGGGCCAGTAACTATGGCTACACCTTC. This translates into CASSSGASNYGYTF.

The chain is built from TRBV2 and TRBJ1-5; D perhaps matches TRBD1 (5 bases). The V end lost 4 bases, the J end lost 0 bases, and 7 bases lay between the germline ends. The CDR3 length is 14 residues. Germline values: CDR1 SNHLY, CDR2 FYNNEI. CDR3 sequence: CASSGRGSNQPQHF. Written as DNA, the CDR3 is TGTGCCAGCAGTGGTAGGGGTAGCAATCAGCCCCAGCATTTT.

The J gene is TRBJ2-5, the V gene TRBV5-4, with a tentative D call TRBD2 (5 bases). V lost 0 bases and J 5 bases, leaving 8 bases between the germline ends. The CDR3 consists of 13 residues. Germline V gene sequence: CDR1 SGHNT, CDR2 YYREEE (reference sequence). CDR3 sequence: CASSLGGWETQYF. CDR3 nucleotide sequence: TGTGCCAGCAGCTTGGGCGGGTGGGAGACCCAGTACTTC.

The chain is built from TRBV2 and TRBJ1-5; D gene unclear. The CDR3 contains 15 residues. V was clipped by 2 bases and J by 2 bases, with 10 bases between them. Germline V gives CDR1 SNHLY, CDR2 FYNNEI. Here the CDR3 DNA reads TGTGCCAGCAGTGAAAATACGTTGGGCAATCAGCCCCAGCATTTT. Its translation is CASSENTLGNQPQHF. The whole variable domain, filled in from reference TRBV2 and TRBJ1-5, reads EPEVTQTPSHQVTQMGQEVILRCVPISNHLYFYWYRQILGQKVEFLVSFYNNEISEKSEIFDDQFSVERPDGSNFTLKIRSTKLEDSAMYFCASSENTLGNQPQHFGDGTRLSIL.

V is TRBV7-9 and J is TRBJ2-2, with D possibly being TRBD1 or TRBD2 (5 bases each). Trimming left V 4 bases short and J 2 bases short, with 17 bases between. In germline, CDR1 is SEHNR, CDR2 FQNEAQ (reference sequence). This CDR3 region has 17 residues. CDR3 DNA: TGTGCCAGCAGCTCCACGTCCCGGGGCCCTAACACCGGGGAGCTGTTTTTT. Protein: CASSSTSRGPNTGELFF.

The chain carries TRBV6-1 and TRBJ2-2, with a weak D call TRBD1 (5 bases). The germline V and J ends were trimmed by 4 bases and 1 base, with 10 bases remaining between them. CDR1 MNHNS and CDR2 SASEGT come from the germline V gene. This CDR3 contains 15 residues. CDR3 residues: CASSGLTVNTGELFF. The CDR3 DNA reads as TGTGCCAGCAGTGGCCTGACAGTGAACACCGGGGAGCTGTTTTTT.

The rearrangement uses TRBV11-1 and TRBJ2-1; D is ambiguous. Deletions cut 5 bases from V and 2 bases from J, with 10 bases between. The CDR3 is 14 amino acids. Germline lookup yields CDR1 SGHAT and CDR2 FQDESV (reference sequence). CDR3 in amino acids: CASSIRGPYNEQFF. CDR3 coding DNA: TGTGCCAGCAGCATTCGTGGGCCCTACAATGAGCAGTTCTTC. The full variable domain, its missing parts supplied by reference TRBV11-1 and TRBJ2-1, is EAEVAQSPRYKITEKSQAVAFWCDPISGHATLYWYRQILGQGPELLVQFQDESVVDDSQLPKDRFSAERLKGVDSTLKIQPAELGDSAMYLCASSIRGPYNEQFFGPGTRLTVL.

This clone has only a few counts. This chain connects TRBV28 to TRBJ1-1, with TRBD1 as a possible D gene (5 bases). Germline lookup yields CDR1 MDHEN and CDR2 SYDVKM. The CDR3 length is 15 residues. V was shortened by 7 bases and J by 1 base, with 16 bases between the two germline ends. The CDR3 DNA reads as TGTGCCAGCACCCCCGAGGGGCGGCAGAACACTGAAGCTTTCTTT. Its protein product is CASTPEGRQNTEAFF.

This chain uses TRBV11-3 with TRBJ1-2; 10 bases line up with TRBD1. From germline, CDR1 is SGHNT and CDR2 YENEEA. J was trimmed by 6 bases and V by 5 bases; bases with no gene match: 0. There are 12 residues in the CDR3. CDR3 sequence: CASSDRGHGYTF. In DNA, the CDR3 is TGTGCCAGCAGCGACAGGGGGCATGGCTACACCTTC.

This rearrangement joins TRBV4-2 to TRBJ2-2; 9 nucleotides align to TRBD2. This CDR3 is built from 16 residues. Germline values: CDR1 LGHNA, CDR2 YNFKEQ. J was trimmed by 7 bases and V by 3 bases; bases with no gene match: 9. As DNA, the CDR3 is TGTGCCAGCAGCCAGTCAGGCGCGGGGGGGAACGGGGAGCTGTTTTTT. Translating gives CASSQSGAGGNGELFF.

The CDR3 nucleotides read TGTGCCAGCAGTGACAGGGGGTTGGGGCGTGAAAAACTGTTTTTT. Protein product: CASSDRGLGREKLFF. This rearrangement joins TRBV7-8 to TRBJ1-4, with 9 bases aligning to TRBD1. The CDR3 has 15 residues. V trimming: 6 bases; J trimming: 7 bases; junction bases outside the gene matches: 9. Germline V gene sequence: CDR1 SGHVS, CDR2 FQNEAQ.

This chain connects TRBV6-5 to TRBJ1-2; D unresolved. The CDR3 totals 15 residues. Germline loops: CDR1 MNHEY, CDR2 SVGAGI. V lost 2 bases to trimming and J lost 5 bases, with 15 bases between them. The CDR3 DNA sequence: TGTGCCAGCAGTTACGGGGTCCCGATCGAGTATGGCTACACCTTC. Amino acid sequence: CASSYGVPIEYGYTF.

The V and J genes are TRBV7-3 and TRBJ1-2; D is uncertain. The CDR3 extends over 13 amino acids. The V gene's germline CDR1 is SGHTA and CDR2 FQGTGA. The germline V and J ends were trimmed by 2 bases and 4 bases, with 8 bases remaining between them. DNA for the CDR3: TGTGCCAGCAGCTTATCAGACGGCTATGGCTACACCTTC. It translates to CASSLSDGYGYTF.

The sample holds one count of this clone. The chain joins TRBV6-1 to TRBJ1-1; D gene ambiguous. CDR3 length equals 13 residues. Germline CDR1 MNHNS, CDR2 SASEGT. Trimming took off 0 bases at V and 10 bases at J, with 12 bases between the two ends. CDR3 sequence reads: CASSEAGRLGAFF. DNA of the CDR3: TGTGCCAGCAGTGAAGCGGGCCGCCTGGGAGCTTTCTTT.

The rearrangement links TRBV1 to TRBJ2-2. TRBV1 is listed as a pseudogene. This CDR3 has 18 residues. The CDR3 protein is CTSSQGAQGGPNTGELFF. For the CDR3, the DNA is TGCACCAGCAGCCAAGGGGCCCAGGGGGGGCCGAACACCGGGGAGCTGTTTTTT.

The V call is TRBV6-5, the J call TRBJ1-5; 8 bases match TRBD1. CDR1 is MNHEY and CDR2 is SVGAGI in the germline V gene. V shed 5 bases, J shed 7 bases, and the junction held 4 bases outside the gene matches. The CDR3 has 13 amino acids. The CDR3 bases are TGTGCCAGCAGTCAGGGGGCGGGACAGCCCCAGCATTTT. Translating it yields CASSQGAGQPQHF.

J is TRBJ2-5 and V is TRBV7-2; D not resolved. TRBJ2-7 matches the DNA end more closely, so the J call is doubtful. Germline V gene data show CDR1 as SGHTA and CDR2 as FQGNSA. CDR3 length: 13 residues. The CDR3 DNA reads as TGTGCCAGCAGCTTAGCGGCCTCCTACGAGCAGTACTTC. It is translated as CASSLAASYEQYF.

The rearrangement links TRBV9 to TRBJ1-2; D not certain. The germline gives CDR1 SGDLS, CDR2 YYNGEE. Trimming left V 0 bases short and J 1 base short, with 7 bases between. This CDR3 spans 14 amino acids. In DNA form, the CDR3 reads TGTGCCAGCAGCGTAGCTACATATAACTATGGCTACACCTTC. Amino acid sequence: CASSVATYNYGYTF.

The rearrangement links TRBV28 to TRBJ1-3; weak D call: TRBD1 (5 bases). Per the germline V gene, CDR1 is MDHEN and CDR2 is SYDVKM. V lost 6 bases and J 0 bases, leaving 15 bases between the germline ends. The CDR3 length is 16 residues. CDR3 sequence: CASSLWGSHSGNTIYF. The CDR3 nucleotides read TGTGCCAGCAGCCTCTGGGGGTCACACTCTGGAAACACCATATATTTT.

CDR3 sequence: CSARDPRGAFF. The CDR3 DNA is TGCAGTGCTAGAGATCCCAGAGGGGCTTTCTTT. V is TRBV20-1 and J is TRBJ1-1; no clear D. The length of the CDR3 is 11 residues. Trimming took off 0 bases at V and 11 bases at J, with 10 bases between the two ends. CDR1 and CDR2 (germline): DFQATT, SNEGSKA (reference sequence).

This clone came up once. The chain joins TRBV9 to TRBJ1-4; D gene ambiguous. CDR1 is SGDLS, CDR2 YYNGEE, per germline. Trimming removed 3 bases at V and 8 bases at J, with 11 bases between. The CDR3 consists of 13 residues. As DNA, the CDR3 is TGTGCCAGCAGCGCTGGGGTGGGAGAAAAACTGTTTTTT. This codes for CASSAGVGEKLFF.

The V call is TRBV11-1, the J call TRBJ1-1, with D perhaps TRBD1 (5 bases). CDR1 SGHAT and CDR2 FQDESV come from the germline V gene (reference sequence). This CDR3 comprises 16 residues. V dropped 5 bases and J dropped 1 base, with 17 bases sitting between them. This CDR3 is CASSRGRGVKNTEAFF. In DNA, the CDR3 is TGTGCCAGCAGCCGGGGCCGGGGGGTGAAGAACACTGAAGCTTTCTTT.

The chain combines TRBV29-1 with TRBJ2-1; D tentatively reads TRBD1 or TRBD2 (5 bases each). Trimming removed 4 bases from V and 12 bases from J, with 10 bases in between. The CDR3 sequence is 10 residues long. Germline V gene sequence: CDR1 SQVTM, CDR2 ANQGSEA. CDR3: CSVAGSAQFF. The DNA of the CDR3 is TGCAGCGTTGCAGGGAGCGCGCAGTTCTTC.

The rearrangement joins TRBV9 to TRBJ1-2; 7 bases map to TRBD1. The CDR3 runs 12 residues. V gave up 3 bases and J gave up 10 bases; unmatched junction bases: 6. Germline V gene lookup returns CDR1 SGDLS and CDR2 YYNGEE. CDR3 sequence: CASSGGQMAYTF. The CDR3 nucleotides read TGTGCCAGCAGCGGGGGACAGATGGCCTACACCTTC.

This chain uses TRBV10-3 with TRBJ1-6; a weak D match, TRBD1 (5 bases). The germline V gene has CDR1 ENHRY and CDR2 SYGVKD. The V end was cut by 6 bases, the J end by 5 bases, with 5 bases between. The CDR3 loop spans 12 amino acids. The CDR3 coding sequence is TGTGCCATCAGCAGGGATAATTCACCCCTCCACTTT. This encodes CAISRDNSPLHF.

This rearrangement joins TRBV7-9 to TRBJ1-6; tentative D call: TRBD1 (6 bases). The germline V and J ends were trimmed by 5 bases and 9 bases, with 14 bases remaining between them. This CDR3 contains 14 residues. CDR1 and CDR2 from the germline V gene are SEHNR and FQNEAQ (reference sequence). The CDR3 here is CASSGDKSSSPLHF. CDR3 coding DNA: TGTGCCAGCAGCGGGGACAAATCAAGTTCACCCCTCCACTTT.

Here the CDR3 DNA reads TGCGCCAGCAGCCAAAGGGACATCCCACCCCTCCACTTT. This sequence encodes CASSQRDIPPLHF. The chain links TRBV4-3 to TRBJ1-6, with a weak D call TRBD1 (6 bases). The CDR3 is made up of 13 amino acids. V was cut by 2 bases and J by 11 bases, with 10 bases left in between. Germline CDR1 LGHNA, CDR2 YSLEER.

The genes are TRBV10-3 and TRBJ1-6, with a tentative D call TRBD1 (5 bases). The CDR3 is made up of 16 amino acids. Per the germline V gene, CDR1 is ENHRY and CDR2 is SYGVKD. V lost 0 bases and J lost 6, with 12 bases in between. The CDR3 reads CAISESGGESNSPLHF. Written as DNA, the CDR3 is TGTGCCATCAGTGAGTCGGGGGGGGAGAGTAATTCACCCCTCCACTTT.

The chain links TRBV5-1 to TRBJ2-5, with a tentative D call TRBD1 (5 bases). CDR1 is SGHRS, CDR2 YFSETQ, per germline. V shed 4 bases and J shed 5 bases, with 9 bases lying between them. This CDR3 contains 12 residues. DNA for the CDR3: TGCGCCAGCAGCCGCCGACAGGAGACCCAGTACTTC. Its translation: CASSRRQETQYF.